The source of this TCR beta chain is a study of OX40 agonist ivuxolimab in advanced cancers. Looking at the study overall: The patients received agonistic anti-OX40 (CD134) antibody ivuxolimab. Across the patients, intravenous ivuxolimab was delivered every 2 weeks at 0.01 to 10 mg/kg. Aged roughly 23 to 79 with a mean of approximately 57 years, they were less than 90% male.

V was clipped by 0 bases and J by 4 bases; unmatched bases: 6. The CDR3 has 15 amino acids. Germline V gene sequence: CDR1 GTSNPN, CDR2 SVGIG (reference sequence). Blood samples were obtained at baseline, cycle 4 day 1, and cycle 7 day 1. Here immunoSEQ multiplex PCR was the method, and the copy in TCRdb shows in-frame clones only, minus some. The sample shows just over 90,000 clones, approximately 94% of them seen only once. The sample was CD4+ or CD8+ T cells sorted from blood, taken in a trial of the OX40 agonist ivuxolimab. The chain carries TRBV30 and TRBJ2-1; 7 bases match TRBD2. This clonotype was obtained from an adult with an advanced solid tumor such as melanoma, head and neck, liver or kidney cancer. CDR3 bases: TGTGCCTGGAGTGTGGAGACTAGCCCTTACAATGAGCAGTTCTTC. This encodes CAWSVETSPYNEQFF.